The 8 T cell receptor beta chains below were found in one sample sequenced in a study. A single record per CDR3 protein comes from TCRdb applying MiXCR to the 5' RACE reads. The repertoire holds approximately 37,000 distinct CDR3 sequences, approximately 20% seen once, with 2.5% to 3% in the top ten. The sample taken for sequencing was naive CD4+ T cells sorted from a lymph node. Indicated subset: naive CD4+ T cells, CD4+CD45RA+CD25-. All receptors derive from a female donor with breast cancer.

The V call is TRBV5-1, the J call TRBJ1-1; D not resolved. V shed 1 base and J shed 5 bases, with 6 bases lying between them. This CDR3 spans 12 amino acids. The V gene's germline CDR1 is SGHRS and CDR2 YFSETQ. The DNA of the CDR3 is TGCGCCAGCAGCTTGTTCGGGACTGAAGCTTTCTTT. Its protein is CASSLFGTEAFF.

This clonotype came up a few times. This may be a read error, as it is one base from a much larger clone. The gene calls are TRBV9 and TRBJ2-1, with D unclear. This CDR3 contains 14 residues. CDR1 is SGDLS, CDR2 YYNGEE, per germline. V was clipped by 0 bases and J by 4 bases, with 8 bases between them. CDR3 protein: CASSVGREYNEQFF. The DNA for the CDR3 is TGTGCCAGCAGCGTAGGACGTGAGTACAATGAGCAGTTCTTC.

This clonotype has a count of ten or more. The CDR3 nucleotides read TGTGCCAGCAGCCCGGACAGGGTTTATCAGCCCCAGCATTTT. Amino acids: CASSPDRVYQPQHF. This sequence joins TRBV6-5 and TRBJ1-5; 8 nucleotides align to TRBD1. This CDR3 is 14 amino acids long. J was trimmed by 5 bases and V by 6 bases; bases with no gene match: 6. Germline CDR1 and CDR2: MNHEY and SVGAGI.

This clonotype was picked up many times. This chain joins TRBV11-2 and TRBJ2-6; TRBD2 might be the D (5 bases). This CDR3 is 12 amino acids long. Deletions cut 4 bases from V and 11 bases from J, with 9 bases between. Germline V gene lookup returns CDR1 SGHAT and CDR2 FQNNGV. The CDR3 loop is CASSSGGYVLTF. Written as DNA, the CDR3 is TGTGCCAGCAGCTCCGGAGGCTACGTCCTGACTTTC.

This clonotype has at least ten counts. The chain carries TRBV7-9 and TRBJ1-5, with D maybe TRBD1 (5 bases). Germline CDR1 reads SEHNR; CDR2 reads FQNEAQ (reference sequence). The CDR3 is made up of 16 amino acids. V lost 0 bases to trimming and J lost 4 bases, with 13 bases between them. The CDR3: CASSLAAAGHNQPQHF. CDR3 DNA sequence: TGTGCCAGCAGCTTAGCCGCGGCAGGGCATAATCAGCCCCAGCATTTT.

This chain uses TRBV6-5 with TRBJ2-7, with 9 bases aligning to TRBD2. CDR1 is MNHEY and CDR2 is SVGAGI in the germline V gene. The junction had 17 bases not matched to a gene; V was cut back by 2 bases and J by 3 bases. The CDR3 has 19 amino acids. CDR3 protein: CASSYRRGSGSTSRYEQYF. In DNA form, the CDR3 reads TGTGCCAGCAGTTACCGGAGGGGTAGCGGGAGTACATCCCGCTACGAGCAGTACTTC.

Many counts were recorded for this clonotype. The gene calls are TRBV6-5 and TRBJ2-7; tentative D call: TRBD2 (5 bases). CDR1 and CDR2 (germline): MNHEY, SVGAGI. V gave up 0 bases and J gave up 4 bases, with 7 bases separating them. This CDR3 spans 13 amino acids. The CDR3 bases are TGTGCCAGCAGTTACTCGAGAGGGTACGAGCAGTACTTC. Amino acid sequence: CASSYSRGYEQYF.

The chain couples TRBV24-1 to TRBJ2-1; 7 bases map to TRBD1. The CDR3 spans 17 residues. Germline V gives CDR1 KGHDR, CDR2 SFDVKD. The J segment lost 4 bases and the V segment lost 3 bases, leaving 11 bases of the junction unmatched. This chain's CDR3 is CATSDRDSRGKYNEQFF. The CDR3 region has the DNA TGTGCCACCAGTGATCGGGACAGCCGCGGTAAATACAATGAGCAGTTCTTC.